These 27 T cell receptor beta chains originate from one sample sequenced in a study of blood T cell repertoires in COVID-19 (dated by TCRdb to 2019 to 2021). Library construction relied on the immunoSEQ multiplex PCR assay. TCRdb's version of the immuneACCESS table is confined to in-frame rearrangements and falls short of the full clone set. An unresolved V gene accounts for under half of the shortfall where checked; the remainder is of unknown origin. For this sample there are under 40,000 clones; around 95% appear just once. Jointly, the top ten make up roughly 3.7% of the sample. The sequencing sample was made of peripheral blood. These receptors were obtained from a human donor with active COVID-19. The donor label of this sample is uncertain.

The chain has TRBV24-1 and TRBJ2-3; possible D gene TRBD2, 6 bases. The V gene lost 4 bases and the J gene lost 1 base, with 17 bases spanning the gap. Germline loops: CDR1 KGHDR, CDR2 SFDVKD. This CDR3 comprises 17 residues. The CDR3 coding sequence is TGTGCCACCAGTGACCGTGACTGGCGGGGAGGCACAGATACGCAGTATTTT. The encoded protein is CATSDRDWRGGTDTQYF.

V and J are TRBV11-3 and TRBJ2-1, with 11 bases matching TRBD2. Germline CDR1 SGHNT, CDR2 YENEEA. This CDR3 spans 16 amino acids. V lost 5 bases, J lost 4 bases, and 7 bases stayed unmatched. The CDR3 nucleotides read TGTGCCAGCAGCCTAATACTAGCGGGGGAATACAATGAGCAGTTCTTC. Its protein is CASSLILAGEYNEQFF.

The rearrangement links TRBV5-6 to TRBJ2-7; 9 bases map to TRBD1. The V segment lost 4 bases and the J segment 1 base; nucleotides outside the gene matches: 3. Per germline, CDR1 SGHDT and CDR2 YYEEEE. The CDR3 totals 14 residues. DNA of the CDR3: TGTGCCAGCAGCCCGGGACAGGGATCCTACGAGCAGTACTTC. This sequence encodes CASSPGQGSYEQYF.

This clone was recorded only once. The chain is built from TRBV4-1 and TRBJ1-4, with 11 bases matching TRBD1. Looked up from germline, CDR1 is MGHRA and CDR2 is YSYEKL. This CDR3 spans 14 amino acids. The V and J ends lost 3 bases and 11 bases, in that order; junction bases with no gene match: 5. The CDR3 region is CASSHPGQGGKLFF. CDR3 sequence (DNA): TGCGCCAGCAGCCACCCGGGACAGGGGGGGAAACTGTTTTTT.

The CDR3 sequence: CSVGERGIYEQYF. In DNA, the CDR3 is TGCAGCGTTGGTGAGCGGGGGATCTACGAGCAGTACTTC. The chain couples TRBV29-1 to TRBJ2-7; 8 nucleotides align to TRBD2. Germline CDR1 and CDR2: SQVTM and ANQGSEA. V was pared by 4 bases and J by 3 bases, with 5 bases of the junction left unmatched. The length of the CDR3 is 13 residues.

This sequence joins TRBV3-1 (or the pseudogene TRBV3-2) and TRBJ2-1; D call uncertain. This CDR3 comprises 15 residues. Germline V gene lookup returns CDR1 LGHDT and CDR2 YNNKEL (reference sequence). V was pared by 4 bases and J by 2 bases, with 12 bases between. The CDR3, as DNA: TGTGCCAGCAGCCCCCAGGTAGGCCCCTACAATGAGCAGTTCTTC. Translated: CASSPQVGPYNEQFF.

CDR3 nucleotide sequence: TGTGCCAGCAGCCAAGATAGACGCGGGAGGCCCTACGAGCAGTACTTC. Its protein product is CASSQDRRGRPYEQYF. The chain couples TRBV3-1 (or the pseudogene TRBV3-2) to TRBJ2-7, with 8 bases matching TRBD2. Trimming took 0 bases from V and 2 from J; bases not matched to a gene: 6. Germline values: CDR1 LGHDT, CDR2 YNNKEL (reference sequence). This CDR3 comprises 16 residues.

This chain joins TRBV5-1 and TRBJ1-4; 9 bases are shared with TRBD1. The CDR3 is 16 amino acids. V trimming: 3 bases; J trimming: 0 bases; junction bases outside the gene matches: 3. Germline CDR1 is SGHRS and CDR2 is YFSETQ. As DNA, the CDR3 is TGCGCCAGCAGCTCGGGACAGGGTGCAACTAATGAAAAACTGTTTTTT. This gives the protein CASSSGQGATNEKLFF.

The chain has TRBV5-1 and TRBJ2-3, with TRBD2 matching 9 bases. V shed 0 bases and J 3 bases; nucleotides not matched to a gene: 5. This CDR3 spans 16 amino acids. Germline lookup yields CDR1 SGHRS and CDR2 YFSETQ. Written as DNA, the CDR3 is TGCGCCAGCAGCTTGGGTGTAGCGGGAGCGACAGATACGCAGTATTTT. It codes for CASSLGVAGATDTQYF.

The chain joins TRBV6-5 to TRBJ1-1, with D possibly matching TRBD1 (6 bases). With 2 bases removed from V and 4 bases from J, the gap between germline ends came to 14 bases. The germline gives CDR1 MNHEY, CDR2 SVGAGI. The CDR3 runs 15 residues. The CDR3 loop is CASSYGTGFGTEAFF. The CDR3 nucleotides read TGTGCCAGCAGTTACGGTACAGGGTTCGGCACTGAAGCTTTCTTT.

This clone occurred once. J is TRBJ1-4 and V is TRBV9, with 8 bases matching TRBD1. V shed 4 bases, J shed 4 bases, and the junction held 6 bases outside the gene matches. Germline V CDR1 and CDR2: SGDLS, YYNGEE. CDR3 length equals 15 residues. DNA of the CDR3: TGTGCCAGCAGCTTGTGGACAGGGATTAATGAAAAACTGTTTTTT. Encoded protein: CASSLWTGINEKLFF.

This chain connects TRBV28 to TRBJ2-7; maybe TRBD1 (6 bases). CDR1 is MDHEN and CDR2 is SYDVKM in the germline V gene. This CDR3 has 11 residues. V lost 4 bases and J lost 5, with 6 bases in between. The CDR3 is CASSYRDEQYF. The CDR3 bases are TGTGCCAGCAGTTACAGGGACGAGCAGTACTTC.

This rearrangement joins TRBV4-1 to TRBJ1-2; 9 nucleotides align to TRBD1. This CDR3 has 15 amino acids. Per the germline V gene, CDR1 is MGHRA and CDR2 is YSYEKL. Unmatched junction bases numbered 9, after V lost 2 bases and J lost 8 bases. In DNA, the CDR3 is TGCGCCAGCAGCCAATACCGGGACAGGGTCGGAGGCTACACCTTC. Translation gives CASSQYRDRVGGYTF.

The rearrangement links TRBV27 to TRBJ2-7; 8 nucleotides line up with TRBD1. Trimming cost V 6 bases and J 6 bases; bases outside gene matches: 7. Germline V lookup: CDR1 MNHEY, CDR2 SMNVEV (reference sequence). The CDR3 extends over 13 amino acids. The CDR3, as DNA: TGTGCCAGCAGCTCAGGACAGGGTATCGAGCAGTACTTC. It is translated as CASSSGQGIEQYF.

The chain links TRBV14 to TRBJ1-3, with a weak D call TRBD1 (6 bases). V lost 3 bases, J lost 4 bases, and 16 bases lay in between. This CDR3 contains 16 residues. In germline, CDR1 is SGHDN, CDR2 FVKESK. CDR3 protein: CASSHDQQGAGNTIYF. The CDR3 DNA is TGTGCCAGCAGCCATGATCAACAGGGCGCGGGAAACACCATATATTTT.

This clone was seen only once. The V call is TRBV25-1, the J call TRBJ1-2, with TRBD1 matching over 9 bases. V was pared by 1 base and J by 7 bases, with 4 bases of the junction left unmatched. The CDR3 is 14 amino acids. CDR1 and CDR2 from the germline V gene are MGHDK and SYGVNS. CDR3 sequence: CASSEWTGDSGYTF. For the CDR3, the DNA is TGTGCCAGCAGTGAATGGACAGGGGATTCTGGCTACACCTTC.

This clone was counted once. This chain joins TRBV5-1 and TRBJ2-3, with TRBD2 matching 8 bases. This CDR3 spans 19 amino acids. Per the germline V gene, CDR1 is SGHRS and CDR2 is YFSETQ. Germline trimming cut 4 bases from V and 1 base from J; bases unmatched to any gene: 17. CDR3 DNA: TGCGCCAGCAGCCCCCCAAGCCGGGGGGGAGGGACGGGCACAGATACGCAGTATTTT. Translated, it gives CASSPPSRGGGTGTDTQYF.

The chain links TRBV25-1 to TRBJ1-2; 9 bases line up with TRBD1. In germline, CDR1 is MGHDK, CDR2 SYGVNS. The CDR3 has 15 residues. The V gene end was trimmed by 6 bases and the J gene end by 8 bases; junction bases not matched to a gene: 13. As DNA, the CDR3 is TGTGCCAGCAGCTCCCAGGGCGGGACAGGGAAAGGCTACACCTTC. Translated: CASSSQGGTGKGYTF.

This chain joins TRBV6-6 and TRBJ2-7; possible D gene TRBD2, 6 bases. The V end was cut by 8 bases, the J end by 5 bases, with 19 bases between. This CDR3 has 14 amino acids. Germline assignment: CDR1 MNHNY and CDR2 SVGAGI (reference sequence). This chain's CDR3 is CASRPAGYPHEQYF. CDR3 bases: TGTGCCAGCCGCCCGGCGGGGTATCCCCACGAGCAGTACTTC.

V and J are TRBV5-1 and TRBJ2-3; D possibly corresponds to TRBD1 (5 bases). Germline CDR1 is SGHRS and CDR2 is YFSETQ. V was clipped by 4 bases and J by 2 bases, with 11 bases between them. The CDR3 has 14 amino acids. Here the CDR3 reads CASSRWGDTDTQYF. The CDR3 nucleotides are TGCGCCAGCAGCAGATGGGGCGACACAGATACGCAGTATTTT.

The V gene is TRBV5-4, the J gene TRBJ1-1; no reliable D call. Germline values: CDR1 SGHNT, CDR2 YYREEE (reference sequence). The CDR3 has 13 amino acids. Trimming stripped 2 bases from V and 0 bases from J, with 5 bases between. The CDR3 coding sequence is TGTGCCAGCAGCTTTTACATGAACACTGAAGCTTTCTTT. Translated: CASSFYMNTEAFF.

V is TRBV6-5 and J is TRBJ1-6; 7 bases are a match to TRBD1. The CDR3 sequence is 15 residues long. After removal of 5 bases from V and 6 bases from J, the junction contained 7 bases not matched to a gene. In germline, CDR1 is MNHEY, CDR2 SVGAGI. CDR3: CASSLEGTVNSPLHF. The CDR3 coding sequence is TGTGCCAGCAGTCTGGAAGGGACAGTTAATTCACCCCTCCACTTT.

The rearrangement joins TRBV10-2 to TRBJ2-2; perhaps TRBD1 as D (6 bases). The CDR3 covers 15 residues. Germline V gives CDR1 WSHSY, CDR2 SAAADI. Trimming removed 4 bases at V and 5 bases at J, with 14 bases between. This CDR3 is CASSGTPRGTGELFF. The CDR3 nucleotides are TGCGCCAGCAGTGGTACCCCAAGGGGGACCGGGGAGCTGTTTTTT.

V gene TRBV20-1 combines with J gene TRBJ1-2, with 9 bases that match TRBD1. Trimming cost V 8 bases and J 7 bases; bases outside gene matches: 5. Germline V lookup: CDR1 DFQATT, CDR2 SNEGSKA (reference sequence). The length of the CDR3 is 11 residues. CDR3 nucleotides: TGCAGTCAACAGGGGGCTGGTGGCTACACCTTC. This translates into CSQQGAGGYTF.

The chain joins TRBV27 to TRBJ2-5, with 14 nucleotides matching TRBD2. Unmatched junction bases numbered 9, after V lost 4 bases and J lost 2 bases. The germline CDR1 and CDR2 sequences are MNHEY and SMNVEV (reference sequence). CDR3 length: 18 residues. The DNA for the CDR3 is TGTGCCAGCAGTTCCTGGACTAGCGGGGGGTTACCACAAGAGACCCAGTACTTC. It specifies CASSSWTSGGLPQETQYF.

The V and J genes are TRBV7-9 and TRBJ2-3, with 8 bases lining up with TRBD2. CDR1 is SEHNR and CDR2 is FQNEAQ in the germline V gene (reference sequence). Trimming at V came to 5 bases and at J to 2 bases, leaving 3 bases not matched to a gene. The CDR3 loop spans 14 amino acids. The CDR3 bases are TGTGCCAGCAGCAAAGCGGGAGCCACAGATACGCAGTATTTT. The encoded protein is CASSKAGATDTQYF.

The chain joins TRBV18 to TRBJ1-2, with TRBD1 matching over 8 bases. This CDR3 region has 15 residues. Per the germline V gene, CDR1 is KGHSH and CDR2 is LQKENI. Trimming took 5 bases from V and 7 from J; bases not matched to a gene: 12. Here the CDR3 reads CASSGQGQPLSGYTF. CDR3 nucleotides: TGTGCCAGCTCAGGACAGGGCCAACCTCTATCTGGCTACACCTTC.